This entry describes one T cell receptor beta chain. Antigen specificity is unknown. CDR3 length: 15 residues. Trimming stripped 0 bases from V and 5 bases from J, with 11 bases between. The sample is drawn from a study of shared clonotypes between healthy human individuals. Study as a whole: Contributing individuals were two females and three males aged 18 to 49. Per-donor plates numbered three CD4 naive, three CD4 memory, two CD8 naive and one CD8 memory. Notes on the study in general: Sampling included only blood; tissue repertoires likely differ.

TCRdb's copy holds only in-frame clones and misses some; the assay was immunoSEQ multiplex PCR. The top ten hold about 24% of the sample, which has 90,000 to 130,000 clones, roughly two thirds seen once. This sequence originates from a woman in her twenties or thirties in good health. The rearrangement links TRBV6-7 to TRBJ1-5, with D hard to call. TRBV6-7 is designated an ORF whose function remains uncertain. The sequenced sample was memory CD8+ T cells sorted from blood. Subset meaning: CD45RO+ cells pooled with CCR7-negative TemRA cells. CDR3 nucleotide sequence: TGTGCCAGCAGTTACTCGCGCCTGGGAGATCAGCCCCAGCATTTT. This codes for CASSYSRLGDQPQHF.